The source of this TCR beta chain is a study of blood T cell repertoires in COVID-19. Study-level information: The samples span acute and convalescent COVID-19 from the United States, Italy and Spain. The cDNA or gDNA used as material had been derived from T cells, B-cell-depleted T cells, or PBMCs.

V lost 3 bases and J 3 bases, leaving 12 bases between the germline ends. CDR1 is KGHSH and CDR2 is LQKENI in the germline V gene. The CDR3 is made up of 15 amino acids. Authors' analysis steps: Estimation of nucleated cell counts relied on the amplification of reference gene primers. Sequencing used immunoSEQ multiplex PCR; TCRdb keeps in-frame clones, though not all of them. The V and J calls and the clone size are those of that table, but D and trimming were determined from the DNA. Of about 66,000 clones in the sample, around 82% were seen once. The receptor was isolated from a man aged 60 to 69 with acute or convalescent COVID-19. Material for sequencing was peripheral blood. The J gene is TRBJ2-1, the V gene TRBV18; tentative D call: TRBD1 (6 bases). The CDR3 loop reads CASSPPRTDYNEQFF. The CDR3 coding sequence is TGTGCCAGCTCACCCCCGAGGACAGACTACAATGAGCAGTTCTTC. Full variable domain (missing parts from reference TRBV18 and TRBJ2-1): NAGVMQNPRHLVRRRGQEARLRCSPMKGHSHVYWYRQLPEEGLKFMVYLQKENIIDESGMPKERFSAEFPKEGPSILRIQQVVRGDSAAYFCASSPPRTDYNEQFFGPGTRLTVL.